The 18 T cell receptor beta chains presented below share a single source sample, sequenced in a study of cytomegalovirus exposure and HLA in healthy donors. With 60 Vbeta and 13 Jbeta primers, the PCR was carried out. Generated by immunoSEQ multiplex PCR, the TCRdb table keeps only in-frame clones and is missing some. The table includes around 130,000 clones, around 80% detected once. The sequenced sample was PBMCs. These receptors all come from a man aged 25-40 years in good health and CMV-seronegative.

The gene calls are TRBV2 and TRBJ1-2, with D hard to call. V was pared by 0 bases and J by 4 bases, with 12 bases between. CDR3 length equals 15 residues. The V gene's germline CDR1 is SNHLY and CDR2 FYNNEI. The CDR3 spells CASSEAQYRSYGYTF. For the CDR3, the DNA is TGTGCCAGCAGTGAAGCGCAGTACAGATCCTATGGCTACACCTTC.

This chain joins TRBV9 and TRBJ1-3, with D possibly TRBD1 on 6 matching bases. The length of the CDR3 is 17 residues. V lost 3 bases and J lost 0, with 16 bases in between. Germline V gene sequence: CDR1 SGDLS, CDR2 YYNGEE. The chain's CDR3 is CASSASTGTHSGNTIYF. In DNA, the CDR3 is TGTGCCAGCAGCGCTTCGACAGGAACCCACTCTGGAAACACCATATATTTT. Drawing the rest from reference TRBV9 and TRBJ1-3, the complete variable domain is DSGVTQTPKHLITATGQRVTLRCSPRSGDLSVYWYQQSLDQGLQFLIQYYNGEERAKGNILERFSAQQFPDLHSELNLSSLELGDSALYFCASSASTGTHSGNTIYFGEGSWLTVV.

The chain uses TRBV7-2 and TRBJ1-1, with D perhaps TRBD1 (5 bases). Germline CDR1 reads SGHTA; CDR2 reads FQGNSA. V was shortened by 10 bases and J by 4 bases, with 13 bases between the two germline ends. The CDR3 runs to 12 residues. CDR3 DNA sequence: TGTGCCACCAAAGGGGATTTCACTGAAGCTTTCTTT. This gives the protein CATKGDFTEAFF.

This clone was counted a few times. Germline and junction disagree at one end, which may indicate a read error. The gene calls are TRBV5-1 and TRBJ2-7; D might be TRBD1 (5 bases). CDR1 is SGHRS, CDR2 YFSETQ, per germline. There are 12 residues in the CDR3. The CDR3 DNA sequence: TGCGCCAGCAGCCTTGACAGATACGAGCTGTACTTC. Its protein is CASSLDRYELYF.

The chain employs TRBV2 and TRBJ1-5; 8 nucleotides match TRBD1. The CDR3 length is 13 residues. J was trimmed by 4 bases and V by 6 bases; bases with no gene match: 2. Germline CDR1 reads SNHLY; CDR2 reads FYNNEI. CDR3 sequence: CASRGQANQPQHF. The CDR3 DNA sequence: TGTGCCAGCAGGGGACAGGCTAATCAGCCCCAGCATTTT.

The chain carries TRBV6-6 and TRBJ2-5, with TRBD2 matching 8 bases. V trimming: 8 bases; J trimming: 5 bases; junction bases outside the gene matches: 10. Per the germline V gene, CDR1 is MNHNY and CDR2 is SVGAGI (reference sequence). The CDR3 is made up of 14 amino acids. DNA of the CDR3: TGTGCCAGCTTCGATTCGGGGGGGCCGGAGACCCAGTACTTC. Translated: CASFDSGGPETQYF.

The chain links TRBV7-9 to TRBJ1-2; 8 bases line up with TRBD1. The CDR3 is 13 amino acids. CDR1 SEHNR and CDR2 FQNEAQ come from the germline V gene (reference sequence). Unmatched junction bases numbered 4, after V lost 5 bases and J lost 5 bases. The CDR3: CASSGQGRYGYTF. CDR3 in DNA: TGTGCCAGCAGCGGACAGGGTAGATATGGCTACACCTTC.

The chain recombines TRBV28 with TRBJ1-2, with 9 bases identical to TRBD1. CDR1 is MDHEN and CDR2 is SYDVKM in the germline V gene. V shed 4 bases and J 2 bases; nucleotides not matched to a gene: 2. The CDR3 has 14 amino acids. In DNA form, the CDR3 reads TGTGCCAGCAGTTACAGGGGGCTGAACTATGGCTACACCTTC. It codes for CASSYRGLNYGYTF.

The rearrangement uses TRBV10-3 and TRBJ2-5, with D possibly being TRBD1 (5 bases). CDR1 is ENHRY, CDR2 SYGVKD, per germline. The CDR3 is 13 residues long. V dropped 4 bases and J dropped 0 bases, with 6 bases sitting between them. The CDR3 coding sequence is TGTGCCATCAGTGGACAGAACCAAGAGACCCAGTACTTC. This codes for CAISGQNQETQYF.

The CDR3 sequence: CASSENLGGGQFF. As DNA, the CDR3 is TGTGCCAGCAGTGAAAATCTCGGGGGGGGGCAGTTCTTC. The chain carries TRBV6-1 and TRBJ2-1; TRBD2 aligns across 8 bases. The germline gives CDR1 MNHNS, CDR2 SASEGT. V lost 2 bases and J lost 12; bases outside the gene matches: 6. This CDR3 comprises 13 residues.

The chain couples TRBV5-1 to TRBJ2-1; D is perhaps TRBD1 (7 bases). Between the trimmed V and J ends, which lost 5 bases and 2 bases, there was a span of 14 bases. Germline CDR1 reads SGHRS; CDR2 reads YFSETQ. The CDR3 is 15 amino acids. Written as DNA, the CDR3 is TGCGCCAGCAGTTCGCAGGGGGGCGCCTACAATGAGCAGTTCTTC. Translation: CASSSQGGAYNEQFF.

This sequence joins TRBV6-5 and TRBJ1-5; D perhaps matches TRBD1 (5 bases). The CDR3 extends over 15 amino acids. Trimming removed 6 bases from V and 6 bases from J, with 18 bases in between. Germline loops: CDR1 MNHEY, CDR2 SVGAGI. CDR3 coding DNA: TGTGCCAGCAGAGCTCACCCCGGGGGTAGTCAGCCCCAGCATTTT. Translation gives CASRAHPGGSQPQHF.

The gene calls are TRBV6-4 and TRBJ2-1, with 10 bases fitting TRBD2. CDR1 and CDR2 (germline): MRHNA, SNTAGT. Trimming removed 0 bases from V and 9 bases from J; junction bases left unmatched: 5. This CDR3 is built from 15 residues. The CDR3 spells CASSDSSGGAGEQFF. CDR3 in DNA: TGTGCCAGCAGTGACTCGAGCGGGGGGGCCGGTGAGCAGTTCTTC.

V is TRBV4-1 and J is TRBJ2-5; 8 bases agree with TRBD1. Trimming at V came to 1 base and at J to 3 bases, leaving 4 bases not matched to a gene. The germline V gene encodes CDR1 MGHRA and CDR2 YSYEKL. The CDR3 contains 15 residues. CDR3 residues: CASSQGAGGEETQYF. In DNA, the CDR3 is TGCGCCAGCAGCCAAGGGGCAGGGGGCGAAGAGACCCAGTACTTC.

The chain recombines TRBV7-2 with TRBJ1-4, with 8 positions matching TRBD1. Per the germline V gene, CDR1 is SGHTA and CDR2 is FQGNSA. Trimming removed 5 bases from V and 4 bases from J; junction bases left unmatched: 3. This CDR3 region has 14 residues. CDR3 nucleotide sequence: TGTGCCAGCAGCCCCGGACAGGGTAATGAAAAACTGTTTTTT. It specifies CASSPGQGNEKLFF.

The J gene is TRBJ2-5, the V gene TRBV10-1, with D possibly matching TRBD1 (5 bases). There are 13 residues in the CDR3. Trimming removed 2 bases at V and 7 bases at J, with 11 bases between. The germline V gene has CDR1 WNHNN and CDR2 SYGVQD (reference sequence). Written as DNA, the CDR3 is TGCGCCAGCAGTGAGGACAGCAGAGGGACCCAGTACTTC. It translates to CASSEDSRGTQYF.

The chain has TRBV6-5 and TRBJ2-7; the match to TRBD1 covers 9 bases. The CDR3 runs 16 residues. CDR1 MNHEY and CDR2 SVGAGI come from the germline V gene. The V gene end was trimmed by 0 bases and the J gene end by 6 bases; junction bases not matched to a gene: 9. The CDR3 bases are TGTGCCAGCAGTTACTCGATGGACAGGGGCTTGGCCGAGCAGTACTTC. Amino acids: CASSYSMDRGLAEQYF.

The chain combines TRBV30 with TRBJ2-5, with 7 bases that match TRBD1. Trimming cost V 5 bases and J 1 base; bases outside gene matches: 4. The length of the CDR3 is 13 residues. Per germline, CDR1 GTSNPN and CDR2 SVGIG (reference sequence). Here the CDR3 DNA reads TGTGCCTGGTACGAGGGGGCCCAAGAGACCCAGTACTTC. Its translation is CAWYEGAQETQYF.